A selection of T cell receptor beta chains follows, all from one sample in a study of Graves' ophthalmopathy and Graves' hyperthyroidism. TCRdb processed the multiplex PCR reads anew with MiXCR; each CDR3 protein has one entry. This table has about 740,000 distinct CDR3 sequences, approximately 40% appearing once. The sequenced sample consisted of peripheral blood. These receptors all stem from an adult man with Graves' ophthalmopathy. Both conserved end residues are part of each CDR3. The D gene is left open where the match is weak. Size values are once, few and many counts, or a class for expanded clones, and some rows have none.

J | D | size | V | DNA | CDR3
TRBJ2-7 | TRBD2 | few | TRBV7-2 | TGTGCCAGCAGCTTAAAGGCTAGCGGGAGTTACGAGCAGTACTTC | CASSLKASGSYEQYF
TRBJ2-7 | NA | NA | TRBV11-2 | TGTGCCAGCAGCGTTGCCGATGGCCAGGGTAGCGAGCAGTACTTC | CASSVADGQGSEQYF
TRBJ1-1 | NA | NA | TRBV10-3 | TGTGCCATCAGTGAGTCGATGGGGGGCACTGAAGCTTTCTTT | CAISESMGGTEAFF
TRBJ2-7 | NA | NA | TRBV20-1 | TGCAGTGCTAGGATCGGCGATTTCTCCTACGAGCAGTACTTC | CSARIGDFSYEQYF
TRBJ2-7 | NA | many | TRBV7-2 | TGTGCCAGCAGCTCACAGACGGGACAAGGCTACGAGCAGTACTTC | CASSSQTGQGYEQYF
TRBJ1-6 | TRBD1 | NA | TRBV9 | TGTGCCAGCAGCCCCGGGACAGGAGAGTATAATTCACCCCTCCACTTT | CASSPGTGEYNSPLHF
TRBJ2-7 | NA | many | TRBV7-2 | TGTGCCAGCAGCTTACTAAGAGCGGGCGAGCAGTACTTC | CASSLLRAGEQYF
TRBJ2-5 | TRBD1 | NA | TRBV20-1 | TGCAGTGCTTGGGGACAGGGGGTGAATCAGCCCCAGTACTTC | CSAWGQGVNQPQYF
TRBJ1-4 | NA | many | TRBV20-1 | TGCAGTGCCGGCCGGACCGTCGGTAATGAAAAACTGTTTTTT | CSAGRTVGNEKLFF
TRBJ1-1 | NA | few | TRBV5-1 | TGCGCCAGCAGCCCCAGCAGGGGCTCGAGATGGGACACTGAAGCTTTCTTT | CASSPSRGSRWDTEAFF
TRBJ2-5 | NA | NA | TRBV2 | TGTGCCAGCAGCGAGACAGGCTACTACCAAGAGACCCAGTACTTC | CASSETGYYQETQYF
TRBJ2-6 | NA | many | TRBV10-3 | TGTGCCATCAGTGACTGGGGCGGCAGGGGAAGGTCTGGGGCCAACGTCCTGACTTTC | CAISDWGGRGRSGANVLTF
TRBJ1-1 | TRBD1 | few | TRBV7-9 | TGTGCCAGCAGCTCGAGACAGGGTAAAGCTTTCTTT | CASSSRQGKAFF
TRBJ2-5 | NA | NA | TRBV20-1 | TGCAGTGCTAGTTCTCTTCTCTACCAAGAGACCCAGTACTTC | CSASSLLYQETQYF
TRBJ2-7 | TRBD1 | few | TRBV6-5 | TGTGCCAGCGGACGAGGGGGCCCCTACGAGCAGTACTTC | CASGRGGPYEQYF
TRBJ1-3 | NA | NA | TRBV25-1 | TGTGCCAGCAGTTTGGAATTAGGGGTATCCGGAAACACCATATATTTT | CASSLELGVSGNTIYF
TRBJ2-7 | TRBD1 | few | TRBV10-3 | TGTGCCAGCAGCACACGACAGGGGGTTAGGAACGAGCAGTACTTC | CASSTRQGVRNEQYF
TRBJ1-2 | NA | NA | TRBV15 | TGTGCCACCAGCACCCGGGCAGTTTATGGCTACACCTTC | CATSTRAVYGYTF
TRBJ1-1 | TRBD1 | many | TRBV2 | TGTGCCAGCAGTGAGGGACAGGTGGTCACTGAAGCTTTCTTT | CASSEGQVVTEAFF
TRBJ1-1 | NA | NA | TRBV28 | TGTGCCAGCAGTGAAACAGTGTCGGGCACTGAAGCTTTCTTT | CASSETVSGTEAFF
TRBJ1-4 | TRBD1 | few | TRBV5-1 | TGCGCCAGCAGCCGAACCGGTCAGGGGGGTGAAAAACTGTTTTTT | CASSRTGQGGEKLFF
TRBJ2-6 | NA | NA | TRBV25-1 | TGTGCCAGCCAAGAGTGGGTAGCTGGGGCCAACGTCCTGACTTTC | CASQEWVAGANVLTF
TRBJ1-3 | NA | few | TRBV20-1 | TGCAGTGCTAGTGAAGGACATTTTGGAAACACCATATATTTT | CSASEGHFGNTIYF
TRBJ1-3 | NA | few | TRBV20-1 | TGCAGTGCTAGCTCAGGCTTTGGAAACACCATATATTTT | CSASSGFGNTIYF
TRBJ1-3 | TRBD1 | NA | TRBV20-1 | TGCAGTGCCGCACGACAGGGGATCTCTGGAAACACCATATATTTT | CSAARQGISGNTIYF
TRBJ1-4 | NA | many | TRBV9 | TGTGCCAGCAGCGCCGACGGGGGGAATGAAAAACTGTTTTTT | CASSADGGNEKLFF
TRBJ2-7 | NA | many | TRBV7-2 | TGTGCCAGCAGCCCCCTCGGCCCGTACGAGCAGTACTTC | CASSPLGPYEQYF
TRBJ1-1 | NA | many | TRBV7-9 | TGTGCCAGCAGCCGGACAGCAAGTAACACTGAAGCTTTCTTT | CASSRTASNTEAFF
TRBJ1-5 | NA | NA | TRBV2 | TGTGCCAGCGAGACGTTGTATCAGCCCCAGCATTTT | CASETLYQPQHF